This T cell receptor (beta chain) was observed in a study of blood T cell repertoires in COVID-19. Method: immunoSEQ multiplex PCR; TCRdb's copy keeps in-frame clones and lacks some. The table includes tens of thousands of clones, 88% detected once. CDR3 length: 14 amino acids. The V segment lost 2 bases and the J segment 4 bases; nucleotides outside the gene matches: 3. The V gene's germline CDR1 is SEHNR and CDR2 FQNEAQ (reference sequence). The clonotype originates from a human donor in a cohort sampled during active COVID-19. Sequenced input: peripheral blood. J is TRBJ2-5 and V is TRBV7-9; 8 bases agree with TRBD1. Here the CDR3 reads CASSLSGGSETQYF. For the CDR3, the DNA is TGTGCCAGCAGCTTATCAGGGGGCTCAGAGACCCAGTACTTC.